This T cell receptor (beta chain) stems from a study of Graves' ophthalmopathy and Graves' hyperthyroidism. Uncontrolled infections, other autoimmune diseases, pregnancy or lactation barred patients from enrollment. RNA transcripts yielded amplified TCR beta CDR3 regions. In the first round, RT-PCR was carried out with HTBI primers, and a multiplex PCR formed the second round. Each CDR3 protein is one row after TCRdb ran MiXCR on the multiplex PCR reads. The data show 45,000 to 60,000 distinct CDR3 sequences, roughly half seen once. Study results and caveats: Ophthalmopathy versus stable hyperthyroidism: 13-signature model gave 85% to 90% sensitivity, 81.08% specificity.

By its share, this clonotype is medium-sized. Its target is unknown. Germline CDR1 reads SGHTA; CDR2 reads FQGTGA. The CDR3 is made up of 12 amino acids. With 5 bases removed from V and 8 bases from J, the gap between germline ends came to 9 bases. Sequencing was performed on peripheral blood. The chain recombines TRBV7-3 with TRBJ2-2; no firm D call. The TCR was taken from an adult woman with Graves' ophthalmopathy. The CDR3 DNA follows: TGTGCCAGCAGCCCACCCGGGGGGGAGCTGTTTTTT. Residues: CASSPPGGELFF.